The clone carrying this T cell receptor beta chain was seen more than once but under ten times. The sample is drawn from a study of blood T cells in healthy people across ages. The donors, healthy Caucasians from Russia, were aged roughly 6 to 95. The V segment lost 5 bases and the J segment 0 bases; nucleotides outside the gene matches: 13. The CDR3 has 17 residues. Germline V gives CDR1 SGDLS, CDR2 YYNGEE. Primers used in a second PCR of roughly 7 to 11 cycles were a sample-barcoded 5' primer and a J-beta primer mix. MiXCR was run by TCRdb on the 5' RACE reads, yielding one entry per CDR3 protein. Of 550,000 to 750,000 distinct CDR3 sequences in the sample, around 21% were seen once.

The material sequenced was blood. This sequence joins TRBV9 and TRBJ2-7; TRBD2 matches at 8 bases. The receptor was derived from a man between 70 and 80 years old in good health. CDR3 loop: CASSPYDTGGFSYEQYF. The CDR3 DNA reads as TGTGCCAGCAGTCCTTATGATACGGGAGGGTTCTCCTACGAGCAGTACTTC.